This TCR beta chain was profiled in a study of shared T cell receptors in the human thymus. Unmatched junction bases numbered 12, after V lost 2 bases and J lost 9 bases. This CDR3 region has 15 residues. Germline V gene sequence: CDR1 SEHNR, CDR2 FQNEAQ (reference sequence). Profiling relied on immunoSEQ multiplex PCR, and the TCRdb table lists in-frame clones only, not all of them. Of 650,000 to 950,000 clones listed, 80% to 90% are singletons. The data also belong to a second study, concerning human thymus T cells. That investigation notes: Donation was from healthy Finnish infants who were having corrective surgery that addressed congenital heart defects. Thymic and blood repertoires appeared to show biased V and J gene usage. What related research reported was that thymic repertoires overlapped highly among unrelated individuals.

The rearrangement joins TRBV7-9 to TRBJ1-2; the match to TRBD1 covers 7 bases. Sequencing used thymocytes. This receptor was taken from a girl under three years old with a congenital heart defect. In DNA form, the CDR3 reads TGTGCCAGCAGCTTAATCCCCCTCGGACAGGTCAGCTACACCTTC. Residues: CASSLIPLGQVSYTF.